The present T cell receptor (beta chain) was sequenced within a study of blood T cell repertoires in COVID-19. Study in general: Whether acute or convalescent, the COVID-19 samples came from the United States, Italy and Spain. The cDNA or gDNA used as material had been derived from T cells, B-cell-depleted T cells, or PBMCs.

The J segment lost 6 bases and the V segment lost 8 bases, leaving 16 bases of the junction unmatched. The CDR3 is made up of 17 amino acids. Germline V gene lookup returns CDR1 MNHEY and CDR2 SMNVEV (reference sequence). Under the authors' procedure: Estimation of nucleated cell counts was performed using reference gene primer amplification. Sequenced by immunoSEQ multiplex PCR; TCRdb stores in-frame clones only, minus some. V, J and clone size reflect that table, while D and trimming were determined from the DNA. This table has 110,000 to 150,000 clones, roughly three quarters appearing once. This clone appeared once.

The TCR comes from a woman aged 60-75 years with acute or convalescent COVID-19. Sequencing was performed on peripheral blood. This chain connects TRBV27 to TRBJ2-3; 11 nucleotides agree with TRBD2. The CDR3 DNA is TGTGCCAGCGGCCTTCCGGGACTAGCGGCCCCGAGGGATACGCAGTATTTT. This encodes CASGLPGLAAPRDTQYF.